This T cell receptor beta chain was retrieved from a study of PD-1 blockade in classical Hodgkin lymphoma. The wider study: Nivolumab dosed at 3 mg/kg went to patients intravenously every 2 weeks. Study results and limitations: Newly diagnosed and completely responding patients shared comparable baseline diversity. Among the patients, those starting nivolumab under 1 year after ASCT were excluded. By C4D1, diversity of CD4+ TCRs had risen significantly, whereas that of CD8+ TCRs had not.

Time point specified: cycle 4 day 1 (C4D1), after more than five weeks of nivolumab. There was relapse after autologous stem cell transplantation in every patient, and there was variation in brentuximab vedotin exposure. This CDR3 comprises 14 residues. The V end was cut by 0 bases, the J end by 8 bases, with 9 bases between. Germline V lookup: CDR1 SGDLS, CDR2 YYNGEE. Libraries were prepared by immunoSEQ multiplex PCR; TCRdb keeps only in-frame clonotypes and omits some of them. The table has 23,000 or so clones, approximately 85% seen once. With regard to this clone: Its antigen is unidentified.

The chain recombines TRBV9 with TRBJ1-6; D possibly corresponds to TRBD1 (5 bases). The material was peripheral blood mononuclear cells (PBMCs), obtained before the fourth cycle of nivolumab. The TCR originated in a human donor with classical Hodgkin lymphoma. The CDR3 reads CASSVGGGDSPLHF. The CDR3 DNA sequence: TGTGCCAGCAGCGTAGGAGGAGGGGATTCACCCCTCCACTTT.